The subject of this entry is one T cell receptor beta chain. The data were taken from a study of blood T cell repertoires in COVID-19. For the study at large: Researchers got acute and convalescent COVID-19 samples from the United States, Italy and Spain. PBMCs, B-cell-depleted T cells, or T cells were the source of the cDNA or gDNA that made up the material.

The repertoire was sequenced with immunoSEQ multiplex PCR; TCRdb's copy has only in-frame clones and lacks some. Seen here are under 300,000 clones, approximately 83% observed once, and the top ten hold over 8.5%. CDR1 is LGHNA and CDR2 is YSLEER in the germline V gene. The length of the CDR3 is 13 residues. Trimming cost V 0 bases and J 11 bases, with 8 bases left between them. This clonotype was obtained from a woman aged 50 to 65 who had recovered from COVID-19. Sequences were obtained from peripheral blood. V is TRBV4-3 and J is TRBJ1-6, with D possibly matching TRBD1 (5 bases). DNA of the CDR3: TGCGCCAGCAGCCAAGATTGGGGGGCACCCCTCCACTTT. Amino acids: CASSQDWGAPLHF.